One sample yielded the 10 T cell receptor beta chains listed below, sequenced in a study of blood T cell repertoires in COVID-19 (dated by TCRdb to 2018 to 2021). Libraries came from the immunoSEQ multiplex PCR assay. TCRdb took over this immuneACCESS table, retaining in-frame rearrangements with V and J assigned. Such tables are incomplete; in checked studies, under half of the missing clones stem from an unresolved V gene, and the remainder is unexplained. The sample has 75,000 to 85,000 clones on record, about 88% of them singletons. 15% to 20% of the sample is taken by the ten largest. Sample: peripheral blood. Receptor source: a human donor in a cohort sampled during active COVID-19.

V and J are TRBV9 and TRBJ2-2; TRBD1 aligns across 11 bases. V shed 4 bases and J 6 bases; nucleotides not matched to a gene: 5. This CDR3 has 15 amino acids. CDR1 is SGDLS, CDR2 YYNGEE, per germline. Here the CDR3 reads CASSYGQGAAGELFF. The CDR3 DNA sequence: TGTGCCAGCAGCTATGGACAGGGGGCTGCCGGGGAGCTGTTTTTT.

V usage is TRBV18 and J usage is TRBJ2-2, with TRBD2 matching over 10 bases. Germline V gene lookup returns CDR1 KGHSH and CDR2 LQKENI. J gave up 5 bases and V 2 bases, and 5 bases lay outside the gene matches. The CDR3 is 16 amino acids. Here the CDR3 DNA reads TGTGCCAGCTCACCAGGAATTAGCGGGAGGACCGGGGAGCTGTTTTTT. Its protein product is CASSPGISGRTGELFF.

The chain employs TRBV2 and TRBJ1-6, with D unresolved. Per germline, CDR1 SNHLY and CDR2 FYNNEI. The CDR3 covers 14 residues. The germline V and J ends were trimmed by 8 bases and 6 bases, with 14 bases remaining between them. The CDR3 loop reads CASCTRGGNSPLHF. The DNA of the CDR3 is TGTGCCAGCTGCACACGCGGTGGTAATTCACCCCTCCACTTT.

This clone was seen a few times. The chain links TRBV28 to TRBJ1-2; 8 bases are a match to TRBD1. Unmatched junction bases numbered 9, after V lost 6 bases and J lost 3 bases. The length of the CDR3 is 15 residues. Germline V CDR1 and CDR2: MDHEN, SYDVKM. This CDR3 is CASSPGDRFYYGYTF. The DNA for the CDR3 is TGTGCCAGCAGCCCAGGGGACAGGTTCTACTATGGCTACACCTTC.

The genes are TRBV7-9 and TRBJ1-1, with D maybe TRBD1 (5 bases). Germline V gene sequence: CDR1 SEHNR, CDR2 FQNEAQ (reference sequence). V was trimmed by 5 bases and J by 5 bases, leaving 18 bases between them. This CDR3 has 15 amino acids. CDR3 coding DNA: TGTGCCAGCAGCCGCATCGGGGGGATGGAAACTGAAGCTTTCTTT. This sequence encodes CASSRIGGMETEAFF.

As regards this clone: Other DNA sequences in this specimen translate into the identical CDR3. The chain joins TRBV28 to TRBJ1-2; maybe TRBD1 (5 bases). The length of the CDR3 is 13 residues. V dropped 3 bases and J dropped 4 bases, with 9 bases sitting between them. CDR1 is MDHEN and CDR2 is SYDVKM in the germline V gene. CDR3 in DNA: TGTGCCAGCAGTTTGGGGCAGGGCTATGGCTACACCTTC. Translation: CASSLGQGYGYTF.

CDR3 nucleotide sequence: TGTGCCAGCAGCCCCCGGCTAGCGGGAGGCTCCTACGAGCAGTACTTC. It is translated as CASSPRLAGGSYEQYF. The chain uses TRBV7-6 and TRBJ2-7, with 11 nucleotides matching TRBD2. Germline CDR1 SGHVS, CDR2 FNYEAQ. V trimming: 5 bases; J trimming: 0 bases; junction bases outside the gene matches: 6. The CDR3 runs 16 residues.

This sequence joins TRBV5-4 and TRBJ2-2, with 14 positions matching TRBD2. V gave up 4 bases and J gave up 5 bases; unmatched junction bases: 7. Germline CDR1 and CDR2: SGHNT and YYREEE (reference sequence). This CDR3 has 17 amino acids. The CDR3 DNA follows: TGTGCCAGCAGCAGGGGACTAGCGGGAGTCGGAACCGGGGAGCTGTTTTTT. Amino acids: CASSRGLAGVGTGELFF.

The gene calls are TRBV18 and TRBJ2-5, with 9 nucleotides matching TRBD1. Germline V gene sequence: CDR1 KGHSH, CDR2 LQKENI. This CDR3 is built from 15 residues. With 3 bases clipped from V and 3 bases from J, the junction kept 5 bases outside the gene matches. The CDR3 region is CASSPRDRVKETQYF. Here the CDR3 DNA reads TGTGCCAGCTCACCCAGGGACAGGGTGAAAGAGACCCAGTACTTC.

The gene calls are TRBV5-4 and TRBJ2-3, with D possibly being TRBD2 (6 bases). V dropped 4 bases and J dropped 0 bases, with 9 bases sitting between them. Germline CDR1 is SGHNT and CDR2 is YYREEE (reference sequence). The CDR3 runs 14 residues. CDR3 DNA sequence: TGTGCCAGCAGCCACGGGACTAGCACAGATACGCAGTATTTT. It translates to CASSHGTSTDTQYF.